This T cell receptor (beta chain) was recovered during a study of siplizumab effects on memory and regulatory T cells. Trimming cost V 3 bases and J 0 bases, with 6 bases left between them. CDR1 is KGHSH and CDR2 is LQKENI in the germline V gene. The CDR3 runs 14 residues. Clones were sequenced by immunoSEQ multiplex PCR, and TCRdb holds only the in-frame ones, with some missing. The table has roughly 92,000 clones, roughly 94% seen once. The genes are TRBV18 and TRBJ2-1; D gene unclear. Sequencing was done on a sample of non-Treg CD4+ T cells sorted from blood. The receptor was derived from a human donor in good health. The CDR3 region is CASSPGSSYNEQFF. The CDR3 nucleotides are TGTGCCAGCTCACCGGGAAGCTCCTACAATGAGCAGTTCTTC.